The rows below give T cell receptor beta chains drawn from one sample of a study of blood T cell repertoires in COVID-19. TCRdb's copy holds only in-frame clones and misses some; the assay was immunoSEQ multiplex PCR. Counted here are about 220,000 clones, approximately 81% occurring once; the ten biggest clones make up 4.5% to 6%. The specimen sequenced was peripheral blood. The source of these receptors is a woman aged 60-70 years who had recovered from COVID-19. Both conserved end residues are part of each CDR3. The order of the fields is J gene, V gene, clone size, CDR3 protein. Clone size is stated in some rows and not others, as once, few, many or a class when expanded.

>TRBJ2-5|TRBV3-1/TRBV3-2|-
CASSQSRDSQQETQYF
>TRBJ1-1|TRBV4-2|-
CASSQGSTGGLNTEAFF
>TRBJ1-3|TRBV7-6|-
CASSPTGFSGNTIYF
>TRBJ1-4|TRBV27|once
CASSPSYGTNEKLFF
>TRBJ2-1|TRBV3-1/TRBV3-2|-
CASSAGLARAYNEQFF
>TRBJ2-1|TRBV2|-
CASTRDSYNEQFF
>TRBJ2-3|TRBV6-5|-
CASSYLRGRTDTQYF
>TRBJ1-3|TRBV4-1|-
CASRRGQWESGNTIYF
>TRBJ1-2|TRBV5-6|-
CASSTGQTDANYGYTF
>TRBJ2-7|TRBV7-9|-
CASSLAGTSRYEQYF
>TRBJ1-5|TRBV27|-
CASKAGQGAFQPQHF
>TRBJ2-5|TRBV7-7|-
CASSLTGGSQETQYF
>TRBJ1-2|TRBV7-9|-
CASSLGPGNYGYTF
>TRBJ2-7|TRBV27|-
CASSSSSYEQYF
>TRBJ1-2|TRBV16|-
CASSHPGLILWSYTF
>TRBJ2-7|TRBV2|-
CASSPTRGEQYF
>TRBJ1-5|TRBV3-1/TRBV3-2|-
CASSQVSHYSNQPQHF
>TRBJ1-5|TRBV28|once
CASSLRTGTQPQHF
>TRBJ2-7|TRBV5-1|few
CASSSSSYEQYF
>TRBJ2-7|TRBV14|-
CASSQYRGSGEQYF
>TRBJ2-3|TRBV7-6|-
CASSAPKVLAGTDTQYF
>TRBJ1-4|TRBV6-1|-
CASSERDMNEKLFF
>TRBJ2-5|TRBV3-1/TRBV3-2|once
CASSRPPALGQETQYF
>TRBJ2-7|TRBV5-5|-
CASSSLTGDYEQYF
>TRBJ2-7|TRBV10-3|-
CAIRGFSGDDEQYF
>TRBJ2-2|TRBV27|-
CASTELRGGPGELFF
>TRBJ1-5|TRBV6-5|-
CASSHPGQPQHF
>TRBJ1-6|TRBV7-6|-
CASSARTDNSPLHF
>TRBJ1-1|TRBV10-1|few
CASSEAGNTEAFF
>TRBJ1-5|TRBV28|-
CASSLPDTLGSNQPQHF
>TRBJ2-1|TRBV11-2|-
CASTPRFAGGSYNEQFF
>TRBJ2-1|TRBV19|-
CASSIRASGGLDEQFF
>TRBJ1-1|TRBV5-1|once
CASSSTGVLTEAFF
>TRBJ1-4|TRBV5-6|-
CASSQGTGYEKLFF
>TRBJ2-3|TRBV24-1|-
CATSDPGGRGTDTQYF
>TRBJ2-3|TRBV6-1|few
CASRSGTGVTDTQYF
>TRBJ2-3|TRBV11-2|few
CASSKGSSSTDTQYF
>TRBJ2-7|TRBV6-2/TRBV6-3|-
CASSYRRGLDYEQYF
>TRBJ2-2|TRBV19|once
CASSPTSGGAAGELFF
>TRBJ1-1|TRBV25-1|few
CASSLGQGKAFF
>TRBJ1-2|TRBV6-5|-
CASSYSSGVSYTF
>TRBJ2-7|TRBV7-6|-
CASSLGVAGATAYEQYF
>TRBJ1-1|TRBV6-2/TRBV6-3|many
CASSWDRGNTEAFF
>TRBJ1-4|TRBV30|few
CAWSRDSRNEKLFF
>TRBJ2-1|TRBV6-6|-
CASSPYSTRDSRWTYNEQFF
>TRBJ1-2|TRBV5-1|once
CASSFPVQTVLNYEVRQGYGYTF
>TRBJ1-5|TRBV19|-
CASQGARNQPQHF
>TRBJ2-5|TRBV3-1/TRBV3-2|-
CASSQRGRAETQYF
>TRBJ2-3|TRBV3-1/TRBV3-2|once
CASSHLTSGGADTQYF
>TRBJ1-2|TRBV18|-
CASSPGTEWTF
>TRBJ2-1|TRBV7-2|-
CASSFRSPGQGALSEQFF
>TRBJ1-1|TRBV6-5|-
CASSTGQRNTEAFF
>TRBJ2-5|TRBV5-1|-
CASSLGGGDETQYF
>TRBJ2-7|TRBV20-1|-
CSASPFGESSYEQYF
>TRBJ1-1|TRBV9|-
CASSVRQGTEAFF
>TRBJ1-2|TRBV18|-
CASSPGLDRFKGVNYGYTF